This is a list of T cell receptor beta chains from one sample in a study of blood T cell repertoires in COVID-19. Using immunoSEQ multiplex PCR, the repertoire was profiled, and TCRdb retains in-frame clones only, with some absent. The sample consists of 100,000 or so clones, about nine tenths of them appearing once. Sequencing was performed on peripheral blood. These receptor sequences come from a woman aged 45-60 years with COVID-19, enrolled during active disease. The CDR3 runs from the conserved cysteine through the conserved F or W. D genes are given only for firm matches. Size tells how often a clone was seen (once, few, many) or the class of an expanded clone, and some rows leave it out.

NA | NA | TRBJ1-2 | TRBV6-6 | 14 | CASSYQQGGSGYTF | TGTGCCAGCAGTTACCAACAGGGTGGGAGTGGCTACACCTTC
TRBD1 | NA | TRBJ2-3 | TRBV29-1 | 16 | CSVDRRDRVTGDTQYF | TGCAGCGTTGACCGACGGGACAGGGTAACGGGAGATACGCAGTATTTT
NA | NA | TRBJ1-6 | TRBV21-1 | 15 | CASSSLQGKRSPLHF | TGTGCCAGCAGCAGCCTACAGGGTAAAAGGTCACCCCTCCACTTT
NA | NA | TRBJ2-7 | TRBV4-1 | 16 | CASSPVIPGSSLGQYF | TGCGCCAGCAGCCCTGTGATACCAGGGTCTTCCCTGGGGCAGTACTTC
TRBD1 | NA | TRBJ2-7 | TRBV10-3 | 15 | CAIAGPTGELYEQYF | TGTGCCATCGCAGGGCCAACAGGGGAGCTCTACGAGCAGTACTTC
NA | NA | TRBJ1-2 | TRBV5-4 | 13 | CASSLRDKEVYTF | TGTGCCAGCAGCTTGAGGGACAAAGAGGTCTACACCTTC
NA | NA | TRBJ1-2 | TRBV2 | 12 | CALRTPFYGYTF | TGTGCCCTTCGGACACCGTTCTATGGCTACACCTTC
NA | NA | TRBJ2-5 | TRBV28 | 15 | CASSPHPRGLETQYF | TGTGCCAGCAGTCCCCATCCCCGCGGGTTAGAGACCCAGTACTTC
TRBD1 | NA | TRBJ1-5 | TRBV4-1 | 15 | CASSQGTGPSRPQHF | TGCGCCAGCAGCCAAGGGACAGGGCCGAGTCGGCCCCAGCATTTT
TRBD2 | NA | TRBJ2-5 | TRBV5-1 | 16 | CASSLGASGIQETQYF | TGCGCCAGCAGCTTGGGGGCTAGCGGGATCCAAGAGACCCAGTACTTC
TRBD1 | few | TRBJ1-6 | TRBV27 | 15 | CASSLQGAYNSPLHF | TGTGCCAGCAGTTTGCAGGGGGCCTATAATTCACCCCTCCACTTT
TRBD1 | NA | TRBJ1-2 | TRBV30 | 12 | CAWSLGQYGYTF | TGTGCCTGGAGTCTGGGACAGTATGGCTACACCTTC
TRBD1 | NA | TRBJ2-3 | TRBV7-9 | 11 | CAIGQADTQYF | TGTGCCATCGGACAGGCAGATACGCAGTATTTT
NA | NA | TRBJ2-3 | TRBV12-3/TRBV12-4 | 13 | CASSPQLADTQYF | TGTGCCAGCAGTCCGCAACTAGCAGATACGCAGTATTTT
TRBD2 | NA | TRBJ2-7 | TRBV11-2 | 16 | CASSFDDQRGGFEQYF | TGTGCCAGCAGCTTTGATGACCAGCGGGGGGGTTTCGAGCAGTACTTC
TRBD1 | NA | TRBJ2-5 | TRBV28 | 14 | CASSSQTGAETQYF | TGTGCCAGCAGTTCCCAGACAGGGGCAGAGACCCAGTACTTC
TRBD2 | NA | TRBJ2-2 | TRBV4-1 | 15 | CASTRGLADTGELFF | TGCGCCAGCACCAGGGGACTAGCGGATACCGGGGAGCTGTTTTTT
NA | NA | TRBJ1-5 | TRBV7-2 | 15 | CASSLVGRGNQPQHF | TGTGCCAGCAGCTTAGTAGGTAGGGGGAATCAGCCCCAGCATTTT
NA | once | TRBJ1-6 | TRBV6-2/TRBV6-3 | 15 | CASSYSGEIGSPLHF | TGTGCCAGCAGTTACTCCGGGGAGATCGGTTCACCCCTCCACTTT
NA | NA | TRBJ1-1 | TRBV7-3 | 13 | CASSLKRGAEAFF | TGTGCCAGCAGCTTAAAGCGGGGCGCTGAAGCTTTCTTT
NA | NA | TRBJ1-2 | TRBV9 | 15 | CASSVDSRGWEGYTF | TGTGCCAGCAGCGTAGATAGCAGGGGATGGGAAGGCTACACCTTC
NA | NA | TRBJ1-6 | TRBV27 | 14 | CATTTGQFNSPLHF | TGTGCCACCACTACCGGACAGTTCAATTCACCCCTCCACTTT
NA | NA | TRBJ1-3 | TRBV19 | 16 | CASSIRRGDSGNTIYF | TGTGCCAGTAGTATTCGGCGGGGGGACTCTGGAAACACCATATATTTT
NA | NA | TRBJ1-2 | TRBV3-1/TRBV3-2 | 15 | CASSQAFRGNYGYTF | TGTGCCAGCAGCCAAGCTTTCAGGGGAAACTATGGCTACACCTTC
NA | NA | TRBJ2-7 | TRBV13 | 14 | CASTLGGGPYEQYF | TGTGCCAGCACCCTAGGGGGGGGGCCCTACGAGCAGTACTTC
TRBD1 | NA | TRBJ1-3 | TRBV28 | 15 | CASIEQGASGNTIYF | TGTGCCAGCATAGAACAGGGGGCCTCTGGAAACACCATATATTTT